Listed below are T cell receptor beta chains from one sample, sequenced in a study of T cells in Graves' hyperthyroidism and ophthalmopathy. TCRdb recomputed calls from the multiplex PCR reads with MiXCR, one row per CDR3 protein. The table has around 350,000 distinct CDR3 sequences, roughly 15% seen once; the top ten hold approximately 20%. Sequenced input: blood. All receptors come from an older woman with Graves' ophthalmopathy. Each CDR3 is given without its conserved first and last residue.

12,TRBJ2-1,TRBV5-1,ASSLELREGERF
13,TRBJ2-2,TRBV11-2,ASSFSRLNTGELF
13,TRBJ1-1,TRBV7-9,ASSLTAAANTEAF
13,TRBJ1-1,TRBV11-2,ASSLEVITSTEAF
13,TRBJ2-2,TRBV24-1,ATSDLGLNTGELF
13,TRBJ2-7,TRBV2,ASSDGASGLYEQY
15,TRBJ2-2,TRBV5-5,ASSLLPGTGSDGELF
13,TRBJ2-1,TRBV7-7,ASSLEPGTSGILF
13,TRBJ1-5,TRBV6-2/TRBV6-3,ASRARGQGGQPQH
14,TRBJ2-7,TRBV7-2,ASSLRGGLSSYEQY
10,TRBJ2-7,TRBV29-1,SVEDRFDEQY
12,TRBJ1-1,TRBV28,ASPSGQQNTEAF
13,TRBJ2-7,TRBV5-4,ASSPGTESSYEQY
13,TRBJ2-7,TRBV7-2,ASSSGLAGGLEQY
16,TRBJ2-3,TRBV7-9,ASSPLVDWSGGTDTQY